These 7 T cell receptor beta chains came from one sample sequenced in a study of sequential checkpoint blockade in melanoma. Sequencing was performed with immunoSEQ multiplex PCR; in TCRdb, only in-frame clones are kept and a portion is missing. Here the sample spans 8,000 to 10,000 clones, around 23% being singletons. This sample's treatment: randomized to nivolumab then ipilimumab (arm A) or the reverse (arm B). The sample in question was tumor tissue (inferred from file names), obtained from a patient given nivolumab and ipilimumab in sequence. The receptors were sampled from a human donor with melanoma.

This clone is deemed medium-sized (0.01 to 0.1%). The chain uses TRBV11-3 and TRBJ2-3; possible D gene TRBD1, 5 bases. The CDR3 has 15 residues. Germline CDR1 is SGHNT and CDR2 is YENEEA. The V end lost 0 bases, the J end lost 1 base, and 8 bases lay between the germline ends. The CDR3 loop reads CASSLEARGTDTQYF. The CDR3 DNA reads TGTGCCAGCAGCTTAGAGGCCAGGGGCACAGATACGCAGTATTTT.

This clone has more than one count but fewer than ten. The chain employs TRBV11-3 and TRBJ1-1; a possible D gene is TRBD1 (6 bases). Trimming took off 5 bases at V and 1 base at J, with 14 bases between the two ends. The CDR3 runs 15 residues. The germline V gene has CDR1 SGHNT and CDR2 YENEEA. The CDR3 bases are TGTGCCAGCAGCCCTGGTGCAGGGGAGAACACTGAAGCTTTCTTT. It codes for CASSPGAGENTEAFF.

As for this clone: Germline and junction disagree at one end, which may indicate a read error. The rearrangement uses TRBV6-8 and TRBJ2-6; D is unclear. CDR1 and CDR2 from the germline V gene are MNHGY and SAAAGT. The CDR3 extends over 14 amino acids. In DNA form, the CDR3 reads TGTGCCATCAGTGCGGTTTGGGGGGCCAACGTCCTGACTTTC. Translating it yields CAISAVWGANVLTF.

In its sample, this clone ranks as medium-sized (0.01 to 0.1%). The chain links TRBV11-3 to TRBJ2-1; 10 bases are a match to TRBD2. Germline V gives CDR1 SGHNT, CDR2 YENEEA. The CDR3 length is 16 residues. The V segment lost 2 bases and the J segment 6 bases; nucleotides outside the gene matches: 7. CDR3 nucleotides: TGTGCCAGCAGCTTACCAAGCGGGGGGGAAGGCAATGAGCAGTTCTTC. Translated: CASSLPSGGEGNEQFF.

This clone was seen only a few times. The chain employs TRBV12-5 and TRBJ1-1; D gene ambiguous. Germline V gene lookup returns CDR1 LGHNT and CDR2 FRNRAP. CDR3 length equals 11 residues. The DNA for the CDR3 is TGTGCCAGCAAATTGGGGTCTGAAGCTTTCTTT. As protein: CASKLGSEAFF.

By sample share, this clone is medium-sized. The V and J genes are TRBV5-1 and TRBJ2-5; D perhaps matches TRBD1 (6 bases). The CDR3 is made up of 15 amino acids. Germline V gene data show CDR1 as SGHRS and CDR2 as YFSETQ. The V and J ends lost 0 bases and 2 bases respectively, with 11 bases between them. CDR3 protein: CASSLVRRGQETQYF. In nucleotides, the CDR3 is TGCGCCAGCAGCTTGGTCCGCAGGGGTCAAGAGACCCAGTACTTC.

This clone was found a few times. V usage is TRBV4-1 and J usage is TRBJ2-4; 9 bases line up with TRBD1. The CDR3 runs to 16 residues. Trimming cost V 7 bases and J 8 bases; bases outside gene matches: 15. Germline assignment: CDR1 MGHRA and CDR2 YSYEKL. The DNA of the CDR3 is TGCGCCAGCATGAAAGGGATTACAGGGGGCCAGGACATTCAGTACTTC. Amino acid sequence: CASMKGITGGQDIQYF.